This TCR beta chain was obtained from a study of blood T cells in healthy people across ages (dated by TCRdb to the mid-2010s). Background for the entire study: In model experiments, roughly one uniquely barcoded TCR beta cDNA molecule per two T cells was captured by template switching. Using the same blood draw, the study looked at two additional independent replicas of 1 million unique cDNA reads for two donors, one aged 18 to 30 and the other aged 80 or older. To avoid experimental bias, donors of different ages were randomly spread across the sequencing lanes. The donors were divided into four age groups: young (average around 16 years), middle-aged (approximately 39), aged (about 60) and long-lived (82). To track age-related changes in TCR beta repertoire diversity, the study relied on deep sequencing normalized with unique cDNA molecular identifiers. Findings and caveats that apply to the study as a whole: There was a strong correlation between observed TCR beta diversity and the percentage of naive T cells measured by flow cytometry. Bulk unsorted PBMC profiling prevented conclusive comparison of naive and antigen-experienced compartments. Observed TCR beta diversity per million T cells fell roughly linearly with age, and a significant reduction was already apparent by age approximately 40. Estimates of total diversity from one million sequenced T cells were regarded as lower bounds and underestimates. The CMV infection status of donors was not known, potentially confounding age-related changes in expanded clonotypes. The long-lived group showed more naive CD4+ T cells, fewer expanded clones and increased TCR diversity than the aged group, suggesting age selection.

Donors were approximately 42 systemically healthy Caucasian individuals from Russia aged roughly 6 to 95 years. Around 9.7 milliliters of peripheral blood were collected from each donor into EDTA-treated Vacutainer tubes. Ficoll-Paque density-gradient centrifugation was used to isolate PBMCs, with at least 6 million obtained per sample. Trizol reagent was used to extract total RNA from the PBMCs, yielding at least 5 micrograms per sample. Naive CD45RAhigh/CD27high T cell percentages were measured by flow cytometry on a PBMC aliquot from every donor. Including cysteine and phenylalanine, the CDR3 has 12 amino acids. Only the CDR3 part of the read is kept: 36 bases, read in frame from the first base. CDR1 and CDR2 were assigned from the germline V gene (reference sequence) as DFQATT and SNEGSKA. Trimming costs V 3 bases and J 4 bases, and their ends lie 9 bases apart. Libraries came from 5' RACE. These reads were obtained on an Illumina HiSeq 2500. A second PCR of roughly 7 to 11 cycles was performed with a sample-barcoded 5' primer and a J-beta primer mix. A template-switch 5' adaptor carrying 12 random nucleotides introduced a unique molecular identifier onto each TCR beta cDNA molecule. At least 3 million CDR3-containing paired-end reads were obtained from each sample. The Mint cDNA synthesis kit, primed by a TRBC-specific oligonucleotide, was used to synthesize first-strand cDNA from all RNA. Following uracil-DNA glycosylase treatment, a first 18-cycle PCR with universal primers M1SS and BC2_uni_R was performed on all cDNA. Turning to the authors' computational methods: For normalization, 1 million high-quality reads, each with a distinct molecular identifier, were randomly selected from each sample. Instead of being binned into consensus sequences, reads that shared molecular identifiers were thrown out. CDR3 identification, clonotype clustering and error correction used MiTCR with a Q25 quality threshold and the strictest error-elimination algorithm. A nonparametric unseen species model with Euler transformation was used to estimate a lower bound on total TCR beta diversity. The public reads were quality trimmed at Q25 with fastp and then assembled into clones with MiXCR by TCRdb, keeping productive beta chains. Every entry covers one CDR3 protein and lists the most common genes and DNA from its rows. The V and J calls follow TCRdb's processing rather than the paper's. The sample profile shows 780,000 or so distinct CDR3 sequences; around three fifths of them were found once. The top ten clones comprise approximately 24% of the sample.

To note about this clonotype: The antigen it recognizes is unknown. Base qualities are not at hand, and no much larger clone is one base apart.

Sequenced sample: blood. The sequence was collected from a man aged 40-49 years in good health. Recombination joined TRBV20-1 with TRBJ1-2, with no confident D gene call. For the CDR3, the sequence is CSASQRRYGYTF. Read as DNA, the sequence is TGCAGTGCTAGTCAACGGCGCTATGGCTACACCTTC.